What follows are 22 T cell receptor beta chains derived from one specimen sequenced in a study of metastatic and nonmetastatic thyroid tumors. Not a single patient had been given any form of treatment at any point before undergoing thyroid surgery. With MiXCR, TCRdb called clones anew from the PCR reads. The sample includes under 75,000 clones, around 20% of them seen just once. The sequencing sample was made of blood. Receptors were obtained from a female donor with papillary thyroid cancer or a benign thyroid nodule (not recorded which). Some clones in this sample may be carry-over from other donors' samples.

This clone was detected only a few times. Its ends do not fully match the called genes, so a read error is possible. The J gene is TRBJ1-3, the V gene TRBV6-1, with TRBD1 matching over 7 bases. The CDR3 is 18 amino acids. The germline V gene has CDR1 MNHNS and CDR2 SASEGT. The CDR3 protein is CASSDRSLRGLSVNTIYF. Written as DNA, the CDR3 is TGTGCCAGCAGTGACCGCTCTTTAAGGGGGCTCTCTGTAAACACCATATATTTT.

This clone was seen a handful of times. A much larger clone differs from this one at a single base, so this may be a read error. The same CDR3 can be traced to other DNA sequences in this sample. This chain connects TRBV6-2 or TRBV6-3 to TRBJ2-7; TRBD1 matches 7 bases. There are 11 residues in the CDR3. Germline CDR1 MNHEY, CDR2 SVGEGT. V lost 9 bases to trimming and J lost 9 bases; unmatched junction nucleotides: 8. This chain's CDR3 is CASSLEGAQYF. The CDR3 DNA sequence: TGTGCCAGTAGCCTCGAGGGGGCGCAGTACTTC.

This clone was counted ten times or more. The CDR3 sequence: CASSPMGLAMETQYF. The CDR3 DNA reads TGTGCCAGCTCACCCATGGGACTAGCTATGGAGACCCAGTACTTC. The gene calls are TRBV18 and TRBJ2-5; 9 bases align to TRBD2. CDR1 and CDR2 from the germline V gene are KGHSH and LQKENI. This CDR3 is built from 15 residues. V dropped 3 bases and J dropped 5; count of bases not matched to a gene: 7.

The table lists this clone with a few counts. This rearrangement joins TRBV4-1 to TRBJ2-3; D unresolved. V dropped 1 base and J dropped 2 bases, with 10 bases sitting between them. CDR1 is MGHRA and CDR2 is YSYEKL in the germline V gene. This CDR3 spans 15 amino acids. This chain's CDR3 is CASSQVFLPTDTQYF. DNA for the CDR3: TGCGCCAGCAGCCAAGTTTTTCTTCCCACAGATACGCAGTATTTT.

The CDR3 bases are TGCAGTCTAGAGCTAACGGGGGAGACCCAGTACTTC. Protein product: CSLELTGETQYF. This rearrangement joins TRBV20-1 to TRBJ2-5, with a weak D call TRBD2 (5 bases). V was shortened by 8 bases and J by 5 bases, with 15 bases between the two germline ends. The CDR3 extends over 12 amino acids. Germline values: CDR1 DFQATT, CDR2 SNEGSKA (reference sequence).

Many counts were recorded for this clone. The J gene is TRBJ2-5, the V gene TRBV7-9, with D unresolved. The CDR3 totals 12 residues. V was shortened by 4 bases and J by 0 bases, with 3 bases between the two germline ends. The germline gives CDR1 SEHNR, CDR2 FQNEAQ (reference sequence). The chain's CDR3 is CASSSYQETQYF. The CDR3 bases are TGTGCCAGCAGCTCGTACCAAGAGACCCAGTACTTC.

J is TRBJ1-1 and V is TRBV6-1; D call uncertain. Trimming cost V 5 bases and J 10 bases, with 11 bases left between them. This CDR3 region has 11 residues. CDR1 MNHNS and CDR2 SASEGT come from the germline V gene. DNA for the CDR3: TGTGCCAGCAGTCCCAATACGGGAGCTTTCTTT. Translation gives CASSPNTGAFF.

This clone was detected ten times or more. The V and J genes are TRBV7-2 and TRBJ2-6; 9 nucleotides align to TRBD1. CDR1 is SGHTA and CDR2 is FQGNSA in the germline V gene. This CDR3 comprises 19 residues. The J segment lost 2 bases and the V segment lost 2 bases, leaving 10 bases of the junction unmatched. This CDR3 is CASSLPRGTGRTGANVLTF. The CDR3, as DNA: TGTGCCAGCAGCTTACCTCGGGGGACAGGGCGGACTGGGGCCAACGTCCTGACTTTC.

V and J are TRBV20-1 and TRBJ1-1; D is unresolved. Germline CDR1 reads DFQATT; CDR2 reads SNEGSKA (reference sequence). The CDR3 extends over 12 amino acids. Trimming cost V 2 bases and J 3 bases, with 7 bases left between them. CDR3 region: CSARNWDTEAFF. CDR3 sequence (DNA): TGCAGTGCTAGAAATTGGGACACTGAAGCTTTCTTT.

This clone occurred a few times. V usage is TRBV9 and J usage is TRBJ1-3, with a tentative D call TRBD1 (6 bases). Germline V gene sequence: CDR1 SGDLS, CDR2 YYNGEE. V lost 5 bases to trimming and J lost 0 bases, with 15 bases between them. The CDR3 sequence is 16 residues long. This chain's CDR3 is CASSKDSPSSGNTIYF. CDR3 DNA sequence: TGTGCCAGCAGTAAGGACAGCCCTTCCTCTGGAAACACCATATATTTT.

The chain employs TRBV2 and TRBJ2-1, with 8 bases lining up with TRBD2. After removal of 4 bases from V and 0 bases from J, the junction contained 8 bases not matched to a gene. In germline, CDR1 is SNHLY, CDR2 FYNNEI. The CDR3 length is 17 residues. This CDR3 is CASSVAAGGFSYNEQFF. The CDR3 DNA sequence: TGTGCCAGCAGTGTAGCGGCGGGGGGCTTCTCCTACAATGAGCAGTTCTTC.

At least ten counts were recorded for this clone. The CDR3 loop reads CASSKDGVPYEQYF. Here the CDR3 DNA reads TGTGCCAGCAGTAAGGACGGGGTCCCCTACGAGCAGTACTTC. The gene calls are TRBV6-1 and TRBJ2-7; tentatively, D is TRBD2 (5 bases). This CDR3 spans 14 amino acids. Germline V gives CDR1 MNHNS, CDR2 SASEGT. Trimming cost V 5 bases and J 2 bases, with 13 bases left between them.

This clone has a count of ten or more. The J gene is TRBJ2-1, the V gene TRBV24-1; 9 bases match TRBD1. The CDR3 loop spans 16 amino acids. V shed 3 bases and J 8 bases; nucleotides not matched to a gene: 10. CDR1 is KGHDR and CDR2 is SFDVKD in the germline V gene. CDR3 residues: CATSDVPGQGFDEQFF. The CDR3 nucleotides read TGTGCCACCAGTGATGTCCCGGGACAGGGTTTCGATGAGCAGTTCTTC.

This clone was picked up one time. The V gene is TRBV9, the J gene TRBJ2-1; 8 nucleotides line up with TRBD2. V lost 1 base, J lost 9 bases, and 12 bases stayed unmatched. The CDR3 covers 16 residues. Germline V gene lookup returns CDR1 SGDLS and CDR2 YYNGEE. The CDR3 loop reads CASSVFGGRRGCEQFF. The DNA of the CDR3 is TGTGCCAGCAGCGTATTTGGCGGGAGGCGAGGGTGTGAGCAGTTCTTC.

This clone appeared a single time. The CDR3 here is CAWSVYGGDTQYF. The CDR3 DNA reads TGTGCCTGGAGTGTATATGGAGGGGATACGCAGTATTTT. V and J are TRBV30 and TRBJ2-3; possibly TRBD2 for D (6 bases). Germline CDR1 reads GTSNPN; CDR2 reads SVGIG (reference sequence). Between the trimmed V and J ends, which lost 0 bases and 6 bases, there was a span of 10 bases. The CDR3 runs 13 residues. Variable domain in full (rest from reference TRBV30 and TRBJ2-3): SQTIHQWPATLVQPVGSPLSLECTVEGTSNPNLYWYRQAAGRGLQLLFYSVGIGQISSEVPQNLSASRPQDRQFILSSKKLLLSDSGFYLCAWSVYGGDTQYFGPGTRLTVL.

This clone was detected ten times or more. The rearrangement links TRBV11-1 to TRBJ2-7; 9 bases fit TRBD2. V lost 7 bases, J lost 2 bases, and 12 bases stayed unmatched. The CDR3 is made up of 16 amino acids. Germline CDR1 reads SGHAT; CDR2 reads FQDESV (reference sequence). The CDR3: CASTKGLAETPYEQYF. The CDR3 coding sequence is TGTGCCAGCACCAAGGGACTAGCTGAAACCCCCTACGAGCAGTACTTC.

In this sample, this clone turned up many times. The chain employs TRBV7-9 and TRBJ2-6; weak D call: TRBD1 (5 bases). The V gene lost 5 bases and the J gene lost 0 bases, with 8 bases spanning the gap. There are 15 residues in the CDR3. The germline CDR1 and CDR2 sequences are SEHNR and FQNEAQ (reference sequence). CDR3 DNA sequence: TGTGCCAGCAGCCCGGACAACTCTGGGGCCAACGTCCTGACTTTC. Translation gives CASSPDNSGANVLTF.

This clone came up many times. This chain links TRBV4-1 with TRBJ2-7; the D is unclear. V lost 0 bases and J 2 bases, leaving 11 bases between the germline ends. This CDR3 spans 15 amino acids. Germline loops: CDR1 MGHRA, CDR2 YSYEKL. The CDR3 loop reads CASSQEGTSPYEQYF. The CDR3 coding sequence is TGCGCCAGCAGCCAAGAGGGCACGTCCCCCTACGAGCAGTACTTC.

This clone was counted between two and nine times. This chain connects TRBV24-1 to TRBJ2-2, with no clear D. Germline values: CDR1 KGHDR, CDR2 SFDVKD. Trimming took off 9 bases at V and 3 bases at J, with 10 bases between the two ends. The CDR3 spans 13 residues. CDR3 DNA: TGTGCCACCTTCGAGCCATACACCGGGGAGCTGTTTTTT. It codes for CATFEPYTGELFF.

Only a few counts were recorded for this clone. J is TRBJ2-3 and V is TRBV12-3 or TRBV12-4; D gene uncertain. The CDR3 loop spans 12 amino acids. V was shortened by 3 bases and J by 7 bases, with 8 bases between the two germline ends. The CDR3 is CASSFWSYTQYF. DNA of the CDR3: TGTGCCAGCAGTTTCTGGTCATATACGCAGTATTTT.

There are many counts of this clone. This chain links TRBV7-8 with TRBJ1-5; no reliable D call. V lost 5 bases and J 0 bases, leaving 11 bases between the germline ends. The CDR3 runs 15 residues. Per the germline V gene, CDR1 is SGHVS and CDR2 is FQNEAQ. The chain's CDR3 is CASSIVGHSNQPQHF. The DNA of the CDR3 is TGTGCCAGCAGCATCGTGGGTCATAGCAATCAGCCCCAGCATTTT.

Points on this clone: A junction boundary mismatches the germline segment, possibly from a read error. The chain is built from TRBV20-1 and TRBJ2-2, with D possibly matching TRBD2 (6 bases). The germline V gene encodes CDR1 DFQATT and CDR2 SNEGSKA (reference sequence). This CDR3 has 14 amino acids. The CDR3 nucleotides are TGCAGTGCACGCGGGGTCTGTAGCACCGGGCAGCTGTTTTTT. It yields the protein CSARGVCSTGQLFF.